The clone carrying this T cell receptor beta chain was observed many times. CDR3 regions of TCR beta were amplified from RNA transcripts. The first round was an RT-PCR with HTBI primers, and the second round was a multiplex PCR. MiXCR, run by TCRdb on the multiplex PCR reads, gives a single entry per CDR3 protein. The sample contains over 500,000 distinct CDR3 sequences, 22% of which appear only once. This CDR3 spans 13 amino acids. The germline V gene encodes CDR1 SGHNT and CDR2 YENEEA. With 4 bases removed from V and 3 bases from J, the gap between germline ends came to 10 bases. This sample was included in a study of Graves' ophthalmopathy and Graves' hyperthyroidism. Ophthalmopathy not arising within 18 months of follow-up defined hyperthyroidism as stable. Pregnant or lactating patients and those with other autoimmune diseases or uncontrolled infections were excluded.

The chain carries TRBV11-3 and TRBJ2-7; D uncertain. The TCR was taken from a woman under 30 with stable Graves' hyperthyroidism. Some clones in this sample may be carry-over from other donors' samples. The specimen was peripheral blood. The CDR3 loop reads CASSSGPRYEQYF. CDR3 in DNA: TGTGCCAGCAGCTCCGGGCCGCGCTACGAGCAGTACTTC.